A selection of T cell receptor beta chains follows, all from one sample in a study of T cell repertoires in cytomegalovirus infection. One entry per CDR3 protein, called by TCRdb with MiXCR from the reads. This table holds hundreds of thousands of distinct CDR3 sequences, around 32% found once. Their recognized antigens are unknown. The material sequenced was cultured CD8+ T cells from PBMCs, taken from culture after CMV antigen stimulation. The receptors were gathered from a human donor in good health (CMV status not recorded). Some clones in this sample may be carry-over from other donors' samples. The CDR3 runs from the conserved cysteine through the conserved F or W.

V gene: TRBV20-1
J gene: TRBJ2-1
CDR3 protein: CSLSPRSYNEQFF

V gene: TRBV9
J gene: TRBJ1-1
CDR3 protein: CASSVGVFTEAFF

V gene: TRBV6-2/TRBV6-3
J gene: TRBJ1-1
CDR3 protein: CASSYSSVNTEAFF

V gene: TRBV19
J gene: TRBJ1-2
CDR3 protein: CASWGDSTYGYTF

V gene: TRBV11-3
J gene: TRBJ2-7
CDR3 protein: CASSSPGHYEQYF

V gene: TRBV7-9
J gene: TRBJ1-4
CDR3 protein: CASRGFLGTPGGEKLFF

V gene: TRBV7-4
J gene: TRBJ1-5
CDR3 protein: CASSLAQGQGANQPQHF

V gene: TRBV7-8
J gene: TRBJ2-3
CDR3 protein: CASSPYRVSPDTQYF

V gene: TRBV7-2
J gene: TRBJ2-1
CDR3 protein: CASSLVRGPDNEQFF

V gene: TRBV27
J gene: TRBJ1-2
CDR3 protein: CASSPGGQANYGYTF

V gene: TRBV12-5
J gene: TRBJ1-1
CDR3 protein: CASGLVLPSETGRGTEAFF

V gene: TRBV5-6
J gene: TRBJ2-2
CDR3 protein: CASSHRQGWANTGELFF

V gene: TRBV12-3/TRBV12-4
J gene: TRBJ1-6
CDR3 protein: CASSLTEDLHF

V gene: TRBV7-8
J gene: TRBJ1-5
CDR3 protein: CASSLYLQGAGQPQHF

V gene: TRBV4-1
J gene: TRBJ2-3
CDR3 protein: CASSQRRGAGTDTQYF

V gene: TRBV24-1
J gene: TRBJ2-1
CDR3 protein: CATSDLDPDNEQFF

V gene: TRBV7-9
J gene: TRBJ2-1
CDR3 protein: CATSTGGVGNEQFF

V gene: TRBV12-3/TRBV12-4
J gene: TRBJ2-3
CDR3 protein: CASSLVPAGVSDTQYF

V gene: TRBV12-3/TRBV12-4
J gene: TRBJ1-4
CDR3 protein: CASSSPVEGREKLFF

V gene: TRBV19
J gene: TRBJ2-1
CDR3 protein: CASKVGADEQFF

V gene: TRBV29-1
J gene: TRBJ2-5
CDR3 protein: CSVLWGLSQETQYF

V gene: TRBV7-7
J gene: TRBJ2-1
CDR3 protein: CASSPQSGAYNEQFF

V gene: TRBV7-2
J gene: TRBJ2-3
CDR3 protein: CASSLEAGEGTQYF

V gene: TRBV27
J gene: TRBJ1-5
CDR3 protein: CATAQGGMSNQPQHF

V gene: TRBV27
J gene: TRBJ2-1
CDR3 protein: CATARDAYNEQFF

V gene: TRBV6-1
J gene: TRBJ1-2
CDR3 protein: CASSGTGEHYGYTF

V gene: TRBV11-2
J gene: TRBJ2-1
CDR3 protein: CASSFGTSGVYNEQFF

V gene: TRBV6-6
J gene: TRBJ1-4
CDR3 protein: CASSYSRAGEINEKLFF

V gene: TRBV25-1
J gene: TRBJ2-1
CDR3 protein: CASSDSSAAGGNYNEQFF

V gene: TRBV4-1
J gene: TRBJ1-1
CDR3 protein: CASSQRHIGGEAFF

V gene: TRBV27
J gene: TRBJ2-5
CDR3 protein: CASRRAGQSGETQYF

V gene: TRBV29-1
J gene: TRBJ2-5
CDR3 protein: CSVDEPTYQETQYF

V gene: TRBV6-5
J gene: TRBJ2-7
CDR3 protein: CASSYIGVGDPYEQYF

V gene: TRBV2
J gene: TRBJ2-5
CDR3 protein: CASISDQETQYF

V gene: TRBV7-9
J gene: TRBJ2-1
CDR3 protein: CASSENGGDVFF

V gene: TRBV27
J gene: TRBJ2-1
CDR3 protein: CASSPYAGGYSYNEQFF

V gene: TRBV2
J gene: TRBJ1-5
CDR3 protein: CASTVHSNQPQHF

V gene: TRBV10-3
J gene: TRBJ2-1
CDR3 protein: CAISEGKDEQFF

V gene: TRBV6-2/TRBV6-3
J gene: TRBJ2-3
CDR3 protein: CASSYSGIRTDTQYF

V gene: TRBV27
J gene: TRBJ2-3
CDR3 protein: CASSLWGQGTQYF

V gene: TRBV7-2
J gene: TRBJ2-3
CDR3 protein: CASSLVPSGLTDTQYF

V gene: TRBV6-6
J gene: TRBJ1-1
CDR3 protein: CASSTGPMGQLEAFF

V gene: TRBV12-3/TRBV12-4
J gene: TRBJ1-4
CDR3 protein: CASSFIGQEDGSGEKLFF

V gene: TRBV7-6
J gene: TRBJ2-5
CDR3 protein: CASSLEVQALQETQYF

V gene: TRBV7-9
J gene: TRBJ1-1
CDR3 protein: CAGGNGTEAFF

V gene: TRBV25-1
J gene: TRBJ1-2
CDR3 protein: CASSERTGQRLDGYTF

V gene: TRBV7-9
J gene: TRBJ2-1
CDR3 protein: CASSSIGNEQFF

V gene: TRBV7-6
J gene: TRBJ1-4
CDR3 protein: CASSPPDLLVGEKLFF

V gene: TRBV7-8
J gene: TRBJ1-4
CDR3 protein: CANSPRREGNEKLFF